The text below deals with one T cell receptor (beta chain). Authors' methods: By means of reference gene primer amplification, nucleated cell counts were estimated. Measured with immunoSEQ multiplex PCR; TCRdb has only the in-frame clones, and not every one. V, J and clone size reflect that table, while D and trimming were determined from the DNA. The sample shows roughly 370,000 clones, about 83% of them seen only once. The sample belongs to a study of blood T cell repertoires in COVID-19. Overall study context: Sources were T cells, B-cell-depleted T cells, or PBMCs; the material itself was cDNA or gDNA.

Germline values: CDR1 KGHSH, CDR2 LQKENI. V was clipped by 2 bases and J by 0 bases, with 11 bases between them. This CDR3 has 16 residues. Cohorts were determined from participant-reported clinical history. Recovered Cohort 3 donors showed two negative PCRs, clearance, or symptom resolution. Source material: PBMCs or T cells enriched from blood (not recorded which). The V and J genes are TRBV18 and TRBJ1-3; D not resolved. This TCR was recovered from a woman in her 50s who had recovered from COVID-19. CDR3 in DNA: TGTGCCAGCTCACCAAACAGTCGCTTCTCTGGAAACACCATATATTTT. Amino acid sequence: CASSPNSRFSGNTIYF.